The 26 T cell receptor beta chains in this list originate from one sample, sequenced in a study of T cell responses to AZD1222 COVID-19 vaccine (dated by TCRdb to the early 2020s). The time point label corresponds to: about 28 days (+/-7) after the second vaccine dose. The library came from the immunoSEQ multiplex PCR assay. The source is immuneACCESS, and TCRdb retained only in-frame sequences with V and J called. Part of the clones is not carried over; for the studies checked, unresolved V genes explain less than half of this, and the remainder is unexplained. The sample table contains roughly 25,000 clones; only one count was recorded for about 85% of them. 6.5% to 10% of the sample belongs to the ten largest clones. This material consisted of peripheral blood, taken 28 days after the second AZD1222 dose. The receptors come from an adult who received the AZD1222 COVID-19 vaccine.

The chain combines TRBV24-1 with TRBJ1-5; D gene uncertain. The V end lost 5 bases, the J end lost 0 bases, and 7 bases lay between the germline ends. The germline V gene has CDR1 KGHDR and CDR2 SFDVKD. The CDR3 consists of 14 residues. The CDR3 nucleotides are TGTGCCACCAGTGCCGTGGATAGCAATCAGCCCCAGCATTTT. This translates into CATSAVDSNQPQHF.

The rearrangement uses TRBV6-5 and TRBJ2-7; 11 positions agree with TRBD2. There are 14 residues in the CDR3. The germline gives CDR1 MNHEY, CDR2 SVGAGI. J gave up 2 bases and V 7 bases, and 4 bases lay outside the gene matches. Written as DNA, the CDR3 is TGTGCCAGCACCGGGACTAGCGGTACCTACGAGCAGTACTTC. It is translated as CASTGTSGTYEQYF.

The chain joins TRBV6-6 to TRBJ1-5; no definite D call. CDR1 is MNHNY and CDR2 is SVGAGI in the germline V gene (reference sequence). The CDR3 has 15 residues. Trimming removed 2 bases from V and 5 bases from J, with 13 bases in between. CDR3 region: CASSYGRYTDQPQHF. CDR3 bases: TGTGCCAGCAGTTACGGGCGCTATACGGATCAGCCCCAGCATTTT.

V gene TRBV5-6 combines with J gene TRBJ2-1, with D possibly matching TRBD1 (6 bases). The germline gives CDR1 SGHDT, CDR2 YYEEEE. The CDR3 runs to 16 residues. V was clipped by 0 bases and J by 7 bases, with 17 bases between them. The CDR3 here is CASSLGLVSGVNEQFF. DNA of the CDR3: TGTGCCAGCAGCTTGGGATTGGTGTCAGGGGTTAATGAGCAGTTCTTC. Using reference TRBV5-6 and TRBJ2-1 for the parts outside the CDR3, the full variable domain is DAGVTQSPTHLIKTRGQQVTLRCSPKSGHDTVSWYQQALGQGPQFIFQYYEEEERQRGNFPDRFSGHQFPNYSSELNVNALLLGDSALYLCASSLGLVSGVNEQFFGPGTRLTVL.

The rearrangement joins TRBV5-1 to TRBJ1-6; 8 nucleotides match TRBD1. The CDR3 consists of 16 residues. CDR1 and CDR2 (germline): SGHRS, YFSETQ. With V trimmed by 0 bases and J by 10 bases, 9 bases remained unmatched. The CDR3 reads CASSLGTGPGYSPLHF. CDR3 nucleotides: TGCGCCAGCAGCTTGGGGACAGGGCCGGGGTACTCACCCCTCCACTTT.

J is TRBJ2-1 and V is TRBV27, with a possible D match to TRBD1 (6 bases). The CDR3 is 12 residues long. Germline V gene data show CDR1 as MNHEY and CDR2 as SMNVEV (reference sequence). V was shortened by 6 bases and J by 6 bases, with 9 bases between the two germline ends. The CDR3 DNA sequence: TGTGCCAGCAGATTACAGGGCAATGAGCAGTTCTTC. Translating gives CASRLQGNEQFF.

CDR3 DNA sequence: TGCAGCGCCGCGGGTTCGGGGTTTGAGCAGTTCTTC. This translates into CSAAGSGFEQFF. The J gene is TRBJ2-1, the V gene TRBV29-1, with D maybe TRBD2 (5 bases). CDR1 is SQVTM and CDR2 is ANQGSEA in the germline V gene. The CDR3 loop spans 12 amino acids. Trimming cost V 7 bases and J 9 bases, with 16 bases left between them.

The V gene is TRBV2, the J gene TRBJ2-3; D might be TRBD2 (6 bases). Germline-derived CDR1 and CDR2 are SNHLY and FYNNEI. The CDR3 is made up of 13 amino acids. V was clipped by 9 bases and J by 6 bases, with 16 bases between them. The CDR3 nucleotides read TGTGCCAGTGGGACTGGCCGTAGCGATACGCAGTATTTT. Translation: CASGTGRSDTQYF. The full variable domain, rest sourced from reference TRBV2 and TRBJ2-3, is EPEVTQTPSHQVTQMGQEVILRCVPISNHLYFYWYRQILGQKVEFLVSFYNNEISEKSEIFDDQFSVERPDGSNFTLKIRSTKLEDSAMYFCASGTGRSDTQYFGPGTRLTVL.

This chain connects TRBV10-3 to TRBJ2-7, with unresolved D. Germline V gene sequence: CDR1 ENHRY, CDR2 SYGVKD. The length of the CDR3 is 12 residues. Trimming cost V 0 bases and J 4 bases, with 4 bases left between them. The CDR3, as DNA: TGTGCCATCAGTGAGTCCTGGTACGAGCAGTACTTC. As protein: CAISESWYEQYF.

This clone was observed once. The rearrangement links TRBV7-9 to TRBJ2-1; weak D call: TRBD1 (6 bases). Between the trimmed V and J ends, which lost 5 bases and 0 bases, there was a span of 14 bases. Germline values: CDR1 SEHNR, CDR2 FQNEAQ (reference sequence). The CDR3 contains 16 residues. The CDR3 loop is CASSRGGSSSYNEQFF. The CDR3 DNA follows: TGTGCCAGCAGCCGTGGGGGCTCGAGCTCCTACAATGAGCAGTTCTTC.

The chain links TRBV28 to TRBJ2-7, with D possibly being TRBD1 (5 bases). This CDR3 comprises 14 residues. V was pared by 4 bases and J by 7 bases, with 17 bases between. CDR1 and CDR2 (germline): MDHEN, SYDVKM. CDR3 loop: CASSSGYEGWEQYF. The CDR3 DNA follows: TGTGCCAGCAGTTCAGGGTACGAAGGGTGGGAGCAGTACTTC.

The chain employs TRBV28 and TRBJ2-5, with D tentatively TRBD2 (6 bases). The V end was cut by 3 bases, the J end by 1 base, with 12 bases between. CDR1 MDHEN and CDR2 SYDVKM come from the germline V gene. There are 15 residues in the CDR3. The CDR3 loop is CASSFSSGRQETQYF. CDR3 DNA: TGTGCCAGCAGTTTTAGCAGCGGGCGCCAAGAGACCCAGTACTTC.

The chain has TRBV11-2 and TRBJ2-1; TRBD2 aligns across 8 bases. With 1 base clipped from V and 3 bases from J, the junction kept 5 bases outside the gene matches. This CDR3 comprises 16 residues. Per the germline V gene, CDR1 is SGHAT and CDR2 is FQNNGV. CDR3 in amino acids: CASSLGGSGVYNEQFF. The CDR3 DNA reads TGTGCCAGCAGCTTAGGGGGTAGCGGGGTCTACAATGAGCAGTTCTTC.

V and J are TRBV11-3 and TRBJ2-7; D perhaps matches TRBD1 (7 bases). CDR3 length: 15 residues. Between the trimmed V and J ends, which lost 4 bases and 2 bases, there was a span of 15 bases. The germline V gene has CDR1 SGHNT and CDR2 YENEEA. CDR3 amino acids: CASSSGGGLTYEQYF. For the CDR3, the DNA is TGTGCCAGCAGCTCAGGAGGGGGCCTCACCTACGAGCAGTACTTC.

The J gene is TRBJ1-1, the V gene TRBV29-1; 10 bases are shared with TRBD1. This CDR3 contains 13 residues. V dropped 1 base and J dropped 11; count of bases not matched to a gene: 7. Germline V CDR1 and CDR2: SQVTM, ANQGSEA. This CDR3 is CSVEAFRQGAAFF. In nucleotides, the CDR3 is TGCAGCGTTGAAGCGTTTCGACAGGGGGCTGCTTTCTTT.

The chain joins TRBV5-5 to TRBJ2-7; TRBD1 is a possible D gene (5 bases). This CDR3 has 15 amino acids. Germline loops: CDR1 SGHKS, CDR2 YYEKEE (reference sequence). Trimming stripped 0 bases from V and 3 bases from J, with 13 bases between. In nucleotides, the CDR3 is TGTGCCAGCAGCTTGGCCATAGGGGAAGGCTACGAGCAGTACTTC. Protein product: CASSLAIGEGYEQYF.

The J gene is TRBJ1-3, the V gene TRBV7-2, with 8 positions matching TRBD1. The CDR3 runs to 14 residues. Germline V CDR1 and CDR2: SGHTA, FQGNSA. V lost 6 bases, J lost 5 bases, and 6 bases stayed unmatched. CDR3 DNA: TGTGCCAGCAGTCCTACAGGGGGTAGAAACACCATATATTTT. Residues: CASSPTGGRNTIYF.

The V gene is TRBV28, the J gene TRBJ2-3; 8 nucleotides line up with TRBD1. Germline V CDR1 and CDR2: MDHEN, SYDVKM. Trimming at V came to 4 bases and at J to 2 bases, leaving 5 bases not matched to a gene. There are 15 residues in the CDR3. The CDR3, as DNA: TGTGCCAGCAGTTCCCAGGGGGCTCCCACAGATACGCAGTATTTT. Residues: CASSSQGAPTDTQYF.

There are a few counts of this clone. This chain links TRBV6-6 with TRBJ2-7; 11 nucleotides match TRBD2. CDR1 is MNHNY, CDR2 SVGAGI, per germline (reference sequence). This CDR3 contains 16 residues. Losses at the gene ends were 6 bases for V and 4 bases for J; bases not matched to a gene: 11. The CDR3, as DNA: TGTGCCAGCAGGGGAGGGAGTAGCGGGGGGGTTTACGAGCAGTACTTC. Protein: CASRGGSSGGVYEQYF.

This CDR3 reads CASSFTPNTEAFF. Written as DNA, the CDR3 is TGTGCCAGCAGCTTTACCCCGAACACTGAAGCTTTCTTT. The rearrangement links TRBV5-4 to TRBJ1-1; D is ambiguous. Trimming took off 2 bases at V and 1 base at J, with 6 bases between the two ends. This CDR3 spans 13 amino acids. Germline V gene sequence: CDR1 SGHNT, CDR2 YYREEE (reference sequence).

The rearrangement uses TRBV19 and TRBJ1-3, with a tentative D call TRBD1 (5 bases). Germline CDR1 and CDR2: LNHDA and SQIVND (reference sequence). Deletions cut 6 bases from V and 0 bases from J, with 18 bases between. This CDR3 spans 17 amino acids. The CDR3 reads CASRPGLTMSSGNTIYF. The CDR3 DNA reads TGTGCCAGTAGACCGGGACTTACAATGAGCTCTGGAAACACCATATATTTT.

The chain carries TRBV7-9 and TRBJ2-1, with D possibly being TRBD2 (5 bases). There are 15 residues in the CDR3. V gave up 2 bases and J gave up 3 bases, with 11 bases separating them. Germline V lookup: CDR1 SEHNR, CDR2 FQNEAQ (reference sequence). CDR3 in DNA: TGTGCCAGCAGCTTACGGGGTCATGGCTACAATGAGCAGTTCTTC. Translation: CASSLRGHGYNEQFF.

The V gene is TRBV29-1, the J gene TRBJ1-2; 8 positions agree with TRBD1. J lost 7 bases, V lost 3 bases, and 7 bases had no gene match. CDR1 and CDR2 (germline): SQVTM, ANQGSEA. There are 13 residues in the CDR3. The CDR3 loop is CSVDTQGARGYTF. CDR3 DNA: TGCAGCGTTGATACTCAGGGGGCGCGTGGCTACACCTTC.

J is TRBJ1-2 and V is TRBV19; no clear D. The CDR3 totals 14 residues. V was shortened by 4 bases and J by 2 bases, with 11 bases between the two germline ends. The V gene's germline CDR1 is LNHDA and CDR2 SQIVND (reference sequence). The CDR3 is CASSSRAKNYGYTF. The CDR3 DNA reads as TGTGCCAGTAGTAGTCGCGCTAAGAACTATGGCTACACCTTC.

For the CDR3, the DNA is TGCGCCAGCAGCTTGGGGACACCTCAAGAGACCCAGTACTTC. This codes for CASSLGTPQETQYF. The chain joins TRBV5-1 to TRBJ2-5; D might be TRBD1 (5 bases). CDR1 is SGHRS and CDR2 is YFSETQ in the germline V gene. This CDR3 region has 14 residues. Trimming removed 0 bases from V and 2 bases from J, with 8 bases in between.

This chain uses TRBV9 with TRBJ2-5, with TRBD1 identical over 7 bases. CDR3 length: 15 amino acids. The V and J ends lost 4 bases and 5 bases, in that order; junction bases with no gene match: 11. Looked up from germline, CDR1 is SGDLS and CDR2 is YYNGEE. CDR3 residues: CASSFTGVGTETQYF. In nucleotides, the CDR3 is TGTGCCAGCAGCTTTACAGGGGTTGGGACGGAGACCCAGTACTTC.